This T cell receptor (beta chain) is drawn from a study of identical twins. TCRdb called the 5' RACE reads again in MiXCR, with one record for every CDR3 protein. This sample has roughly 480,000 distinct CDR3 sequences, with less than 25% found just once. CDR1 is DFQATT, CDR2 SNEGSKA, per germline (reference sequence). This CDR3 comprises 14 residues. After removal of 3 bases from V and 4 bases from J, the junction contained 9 bases not matched to a gene. The study, taken as a whole, reports: Beta clonotypes that were abundant in cord blood contained fewer insertions, a pattern absent from memory repertoires.

As to this clonotype: Antigen unknown.

These data also featured in a second study, about T cells expressing NK-cell markers.

This chain uses TRBV20-1 with TRBJ2-7, with 7 bases identical to TRBD2. The sequence was obtained from a woman aged 18-29 years in good health. The sequenced sample consisted of CD4+ T cells sorted from blood. The CDR3 here is CSARGPRGGYEQYF. In DNA form, the CDR3 reads TGCAGTGCTAGGGGCCCGCGCGGGGGTTACGAGCAGTACTTC.